This T cell receptor (beta chain) appears in the sequencing data of a study of shared T cell receptors in the human thymus. Here immunoSEQ multiplex PCR was the method, and the copy in TCRdb shows in-frame clones only, minus some. The data hold roughly 710,000 clones, with roughly 88% observed a single time. The V gene's germline CDR1 is LNHDA and CDR2 SQIVND (reference sequence). Trimming pared 4 bases from V and 3 bases from J, leaving 12 bases between. This CDR3 is 14 amino acids long. These same data were also listed under a study on human thymus T cells. That publication notes: Having surgery to correct congenital heart defects, healthy Finnish infants acted as the donors. Corrective heart surgery yielded the resections from which the thymus tissue came. V and J genes seemed to be used with bias in thymic and blood repertoires. Reports from related research described highly overlapping thymic repertoires among unrelated individuals.

Sequencing input: thymocytes. The V gene is TRBV19, the J gene TRBJ1-1; a possible D gene is TRBD1 (5 bases). The TCR sequence derives from a girl under three years old with a congenital heart defect. This chain's CDR3 is CASSTRPGDTEAFF. The CDR3 DNA reads as TGTGCCAGTAGTACCCGACCGGGGGACACTGAAGCTTTCTTT.